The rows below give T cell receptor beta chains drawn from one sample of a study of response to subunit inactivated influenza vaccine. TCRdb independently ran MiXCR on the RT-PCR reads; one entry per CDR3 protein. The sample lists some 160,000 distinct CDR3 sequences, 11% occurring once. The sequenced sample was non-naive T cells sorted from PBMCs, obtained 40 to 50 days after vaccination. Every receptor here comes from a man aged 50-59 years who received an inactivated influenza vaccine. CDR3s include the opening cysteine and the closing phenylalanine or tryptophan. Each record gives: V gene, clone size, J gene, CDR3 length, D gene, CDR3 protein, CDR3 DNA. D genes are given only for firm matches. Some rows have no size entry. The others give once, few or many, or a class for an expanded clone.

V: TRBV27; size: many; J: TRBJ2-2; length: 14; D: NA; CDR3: CASSSPGQSGELFF; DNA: TGTGCCAGCAGTTCCCCTGGACAGTCCGGGGAGCTGTTTTTT
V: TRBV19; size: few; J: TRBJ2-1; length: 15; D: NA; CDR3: CASNPPGVSSNEQFF; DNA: TGTGCCAGTAATCCCCCTGGGGTGTCATCCAATGAGCAGTTCTTC
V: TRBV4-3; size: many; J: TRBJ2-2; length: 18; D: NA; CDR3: CASSQDQFGTGVAGELFF; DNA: TGCGCCAGCAGCCAAGATCAGTTCGGGACGGGGGTGGCCGGGGAGCTGTTTTTT
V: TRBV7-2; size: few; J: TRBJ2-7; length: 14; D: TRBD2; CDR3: CASSRTSLSYEQYF; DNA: TGTGCCAGCAGTAGGACTAGCCTCTCCTACGAGCAGTACTTC
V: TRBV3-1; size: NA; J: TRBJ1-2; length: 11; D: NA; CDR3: CASSQVQFYTF; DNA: TGTGCCAGCAGCCAAGTACAGTTCTACACCTTC
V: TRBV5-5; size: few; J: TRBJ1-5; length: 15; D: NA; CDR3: CASSLDGTSNQPQHF; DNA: TGTGCCAGCAGCTTGGATGGGACAAGCAATCAGCCCCAGCATTTT
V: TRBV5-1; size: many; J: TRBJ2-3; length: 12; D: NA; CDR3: CASSANTDTQYF; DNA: TGCGCCAGCAGCGCTAACACAGATACGCAGTATTTT
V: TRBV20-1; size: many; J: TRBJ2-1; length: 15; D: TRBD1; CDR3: CSAYRGDGVSNEQFF; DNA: TGCAGTGCTTACAGGGGTGACGGGGTTTCGAATGAGCAGTTCTTC
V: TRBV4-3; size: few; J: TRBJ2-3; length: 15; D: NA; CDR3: CASSRGQVTTDTQYF; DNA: TGCGCCAGCAGCCGAGGGCAAGTAACGACAGATACGCAGTATTTT
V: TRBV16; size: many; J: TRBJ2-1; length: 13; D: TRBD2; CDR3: CASTPERENEQFF; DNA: TGTGCCAGCACCCCTGAGCGGGAGAATGAGCAGTTCTTC
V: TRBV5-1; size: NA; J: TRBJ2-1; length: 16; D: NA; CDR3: CASSLSAGLLLNEQFF; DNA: TGCGCCAGCAGCCTCAGTGCAGGACTTCTCCTCAATGAGCAGTTCTTC
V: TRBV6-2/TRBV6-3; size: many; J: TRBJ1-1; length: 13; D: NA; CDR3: CASIRKENTEAFF; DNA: TGTGCCAGCATCCGAAAAGAGAACACTGAAGCTTTCTTT
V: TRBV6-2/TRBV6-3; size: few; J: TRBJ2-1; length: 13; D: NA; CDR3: CASSYLGPNEQFF; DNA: TGTGCCAGCAGTTATTTGGGACCCAATGAGCAGTTCTTC
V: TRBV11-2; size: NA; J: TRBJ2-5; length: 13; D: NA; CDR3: CASSLGHRETQYF; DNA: TGTGCCAGCAGCCTCGGTCACCGGGAGACCCAGTACTTC
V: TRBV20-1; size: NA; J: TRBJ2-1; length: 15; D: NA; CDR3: CSARDRASYYNEQFF; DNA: TGCAGTGCTAGAGATAGAGCTAGCTATTACAATGAGCAGTTCTTC
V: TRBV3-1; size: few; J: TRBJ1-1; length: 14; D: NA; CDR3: CASSQRDLNTEAFF; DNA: TGTGCCAGCAGCCAGAGGGACCTGAACACTGAAGCTTTCTTT